This T cell receptor (beta chain) came from a study of blood T cell repertoires in COVID-19. Between the trimmed V and J ends, which lost 3 bases and 5 bases, there was a span of 10 bases. CDR1 and CDR2 from the germline V gene are LGHDT and YNNKEL (reference sequence). This CDR3 comprises 14 residues. Libraries were prepared by immunoSEQ multiplex PCR; TCRdb keeps only in-frame clonotypes and omits some of them. The table has some 250,000 clones, around 85% seen once. The Seattle site enrolled patients during active infection and followed them longitudinally. This chain connects TRBV3-1 (or the pseudogene TRBV3-2) to TRBJ1-4, with D possibly TRBD1 on 5 matching bases. This TCR was recovered from a woman aged 25-40 years with COVID-19, enrolled during active disease. The sample taken for sequencing was peripheral blood. The CDR3 DNA follows: TGTGCCAGCAGCCAGGCGGGGGGGAATGAAAAACTGTTTTTT. Translated, it gives CASSQAGGNEKLFF.